This TCR beta chain was obtained from a study of T cells in Graves' hyperthyroidism and ophthalmopathy. PBMCs came from 10 ml fresh peripheral blood. TCR beta CDR3 regions were amplified from RNA. HTBI primers were used for first-round RT-PCR of the TCR CDR3. One entry per CDR3 protein results from TCRdb running MiXCR on the multiplex PCR reads. The repertoire consists of roughly 360,000 distinct CDR3 sequences, with approximately 13% occurring once and the leading ten covering around 20%. This clonotype occurred many times. The CDR3 runs to 16 residues. Germline-derived CDR1 and CDR2 are MDHEN and SYDVKM. The trim removed 6 bases at V and 3 bases at J, leaving 13 bases unmatched.

J is TRBJ1-1 and V is TRBV28; 7 nucleotides match TRBD1. Sequenced material: blood. The sequence derives from a man aged 25-45 years with Graves' hyperthyroidism that later progressed to Graves' ophthalmopathy. The CDR3 nucleotides are TGTGCCAGCAGCTTTACCCCGGGACAGAGTTACACTGAAGCTTTCTTT. It specifies CASSFTPGQSYTEAFF.